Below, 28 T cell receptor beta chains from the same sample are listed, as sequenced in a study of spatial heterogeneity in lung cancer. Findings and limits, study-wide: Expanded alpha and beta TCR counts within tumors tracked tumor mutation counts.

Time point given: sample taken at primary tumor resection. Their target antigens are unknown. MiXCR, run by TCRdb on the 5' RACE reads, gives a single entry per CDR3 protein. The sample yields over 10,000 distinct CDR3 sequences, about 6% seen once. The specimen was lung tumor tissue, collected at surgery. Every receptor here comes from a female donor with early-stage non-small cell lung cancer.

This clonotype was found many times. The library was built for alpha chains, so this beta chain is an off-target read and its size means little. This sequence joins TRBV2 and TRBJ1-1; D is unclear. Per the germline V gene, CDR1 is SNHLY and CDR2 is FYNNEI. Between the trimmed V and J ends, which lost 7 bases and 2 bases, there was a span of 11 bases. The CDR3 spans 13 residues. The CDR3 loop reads CASKREGNTEAFF. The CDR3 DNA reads TGTGCCAGCAAACGAGAGGGTAACACTGAAGCTTTCTTT.

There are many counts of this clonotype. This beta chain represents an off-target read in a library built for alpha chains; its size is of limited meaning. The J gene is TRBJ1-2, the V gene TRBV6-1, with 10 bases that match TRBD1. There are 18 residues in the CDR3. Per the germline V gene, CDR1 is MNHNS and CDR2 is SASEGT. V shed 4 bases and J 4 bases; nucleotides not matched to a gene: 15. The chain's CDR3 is CASSGLFDRGRPSYGYTF. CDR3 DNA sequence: TGTGCCAGCAGTGGGCTCTTCGACAGGGGGCGACCCTCCTATGGCTACACCTTC.

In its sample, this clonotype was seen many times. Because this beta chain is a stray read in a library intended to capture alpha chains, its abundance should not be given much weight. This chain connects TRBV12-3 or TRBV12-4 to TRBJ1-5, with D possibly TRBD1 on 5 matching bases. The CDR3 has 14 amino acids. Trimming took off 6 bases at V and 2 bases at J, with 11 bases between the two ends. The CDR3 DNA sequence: TGTGCCAGCAGCGGGGACTTTGGCAATCAGCCCCAGCATTTT. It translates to CASSGDFGNQPQHF.

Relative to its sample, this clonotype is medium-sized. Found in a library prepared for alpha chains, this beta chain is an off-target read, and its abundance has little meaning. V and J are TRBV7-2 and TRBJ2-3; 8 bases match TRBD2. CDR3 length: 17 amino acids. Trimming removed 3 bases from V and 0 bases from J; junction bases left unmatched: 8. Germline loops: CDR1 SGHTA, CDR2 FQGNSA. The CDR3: CASSLGRGGLSTDTQYF. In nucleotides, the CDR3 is TGTGCCAGCAGCTTGGGACGGGGGGGCCTTAGCACAGATACGCAGTATTTT.

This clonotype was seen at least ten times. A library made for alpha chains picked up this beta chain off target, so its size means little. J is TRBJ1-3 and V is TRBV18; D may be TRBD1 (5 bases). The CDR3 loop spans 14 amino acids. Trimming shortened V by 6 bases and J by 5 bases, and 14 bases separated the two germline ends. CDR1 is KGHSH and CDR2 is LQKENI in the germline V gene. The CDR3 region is CASSPQGGRNTIYF. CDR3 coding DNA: TGTGCCAGCTCGCCTCAGGGCGGAAGAAACACCATATATTTT.

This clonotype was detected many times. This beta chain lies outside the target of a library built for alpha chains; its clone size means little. The CDR3 sequence is CASREFTDTQYF. The CDR3 bases are TGTGCCTCCCGGGAATTCACAGATACGCAGTATTTT. V usage is TRBV6-1 and J usage is TRBJ2-3, with a weak D call TRBD2 (5 bases). The CDR3 sequence is 12 residues long. Germline-derived CDR1 and CDR2 are MNHNS and SASEGT. The ends were cut back, 11 bases at V and 2 bases at J, with 11 bases in the middle.

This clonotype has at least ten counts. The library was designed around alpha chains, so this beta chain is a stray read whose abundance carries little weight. The DNA for the CDR3 is TGTGCCAGCAGCTTAAGAGGACTGAGCACAGATACGCAGTATTTT. This codes for CASSLRGLSTDTQYF. The chain combines TRBV7-2 with TRBJ2-3; tentative D call: TRBD2 (5 bases). The CDR3 covers 15 residues. With 2 bases removed from V and 0 bases from J, the gap between germline ends came to 9 bases. The germline CDR1 and CDR2 sequences are SGHTA and FQGNSA.

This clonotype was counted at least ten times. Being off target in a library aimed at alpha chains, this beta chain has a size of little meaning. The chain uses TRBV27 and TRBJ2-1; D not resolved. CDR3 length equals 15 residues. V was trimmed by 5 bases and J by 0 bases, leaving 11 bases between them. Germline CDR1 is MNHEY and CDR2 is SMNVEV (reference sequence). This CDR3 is CASSPMLGSYNEQFF. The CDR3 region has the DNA TGTGCCAGCAGTCCGATGCTGGGCTCCTACAATGAGCAGTTCTTC.

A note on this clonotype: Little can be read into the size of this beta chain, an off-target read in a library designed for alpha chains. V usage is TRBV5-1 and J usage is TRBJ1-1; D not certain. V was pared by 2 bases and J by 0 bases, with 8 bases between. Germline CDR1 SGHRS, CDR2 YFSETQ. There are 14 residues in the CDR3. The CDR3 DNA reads TGCGCCAGCAGCTTAAGGGCGATGAACACTGAAGCTTTCTTT. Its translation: CASSLRAMNTEAFF.

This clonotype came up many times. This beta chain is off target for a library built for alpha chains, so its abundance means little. CDR3 residues: CATGRADTQYF. The DNA for the CDR3 is TGTGCCACCGGAAGAGCGGATACGCAGTATTTT. V gene TRBV5-6 combines with J gene TRBJ2-3, with D unclear. Germline V gene sequence: CDR1 SGHDT, CDR2 YYEEEE. The CDR3 is 11 amino acids. Trimming took off 9 bases at V and 6 bases at J, with 11 bases between the two ends.

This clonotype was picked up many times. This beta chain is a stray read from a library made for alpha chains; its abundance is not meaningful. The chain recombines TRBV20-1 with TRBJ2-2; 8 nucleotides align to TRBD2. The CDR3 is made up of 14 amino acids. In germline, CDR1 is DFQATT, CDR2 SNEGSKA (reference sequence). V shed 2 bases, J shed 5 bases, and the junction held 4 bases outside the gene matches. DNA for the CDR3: TGCAGTGCTAGAAACCGGGGGGGTACCGGGGAGCTGTTTTTT. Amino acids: CSARNRGGTGELFF.

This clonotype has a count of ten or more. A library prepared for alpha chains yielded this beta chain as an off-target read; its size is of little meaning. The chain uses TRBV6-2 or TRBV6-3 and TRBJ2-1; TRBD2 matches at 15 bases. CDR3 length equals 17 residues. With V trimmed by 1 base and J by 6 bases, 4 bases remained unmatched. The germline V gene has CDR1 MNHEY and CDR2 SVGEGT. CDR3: CASSYFGLAGGLNEQFF. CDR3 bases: TGTGCCAGCAGTTACTTCGGACTAGCGGGGGGGCTCAATGAGCAGTTCTTC.

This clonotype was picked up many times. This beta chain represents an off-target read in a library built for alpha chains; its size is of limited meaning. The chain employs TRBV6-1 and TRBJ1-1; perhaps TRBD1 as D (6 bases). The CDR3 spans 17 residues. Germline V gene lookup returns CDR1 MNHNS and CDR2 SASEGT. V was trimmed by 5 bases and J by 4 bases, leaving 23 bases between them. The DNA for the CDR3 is TGTGCCAGCAGTAACCCGGGACACCTAACGTTGGTCACTGAAGCTTTCTTT. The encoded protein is CASSNPGHLTLVTEAFF.

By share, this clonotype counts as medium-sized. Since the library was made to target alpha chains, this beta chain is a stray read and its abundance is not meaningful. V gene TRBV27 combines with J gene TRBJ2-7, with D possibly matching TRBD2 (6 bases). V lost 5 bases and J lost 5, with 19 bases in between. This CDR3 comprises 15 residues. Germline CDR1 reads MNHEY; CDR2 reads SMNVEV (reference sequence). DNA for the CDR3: TGTGCCAGCAGTCCCCGGGACTCTAGAGGTAACGAGCAGTACTTC. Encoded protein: CASSPRDSRGNEQYF.

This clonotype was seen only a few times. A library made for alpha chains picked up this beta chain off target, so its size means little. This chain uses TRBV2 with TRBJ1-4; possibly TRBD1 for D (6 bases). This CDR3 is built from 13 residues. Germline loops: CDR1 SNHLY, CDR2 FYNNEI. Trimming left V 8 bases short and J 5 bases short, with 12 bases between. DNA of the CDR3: TGTGCCAGCCACAGGGACCACAATGAAAAACTGTTTTTT. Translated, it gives CASHRDHNEKLFF.

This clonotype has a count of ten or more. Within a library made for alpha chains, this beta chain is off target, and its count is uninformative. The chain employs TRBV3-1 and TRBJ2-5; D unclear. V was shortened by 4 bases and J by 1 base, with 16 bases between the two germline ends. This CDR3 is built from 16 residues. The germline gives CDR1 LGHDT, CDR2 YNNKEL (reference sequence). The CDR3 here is CASSRHWADRQETQYF. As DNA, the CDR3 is TGTGCCAGCAGCCGCCACTGGGCGGACCGCCAAGAGACCCAGTACTTC.

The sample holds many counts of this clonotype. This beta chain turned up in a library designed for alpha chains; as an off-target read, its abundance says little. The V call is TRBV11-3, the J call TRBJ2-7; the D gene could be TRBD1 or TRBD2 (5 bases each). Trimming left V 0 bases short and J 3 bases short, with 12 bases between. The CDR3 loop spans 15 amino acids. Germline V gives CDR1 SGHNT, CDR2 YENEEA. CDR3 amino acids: CASSLDSGPSYEQYF. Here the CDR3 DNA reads TGTGCCAGCAGCTTAGATTCGGGACCGAGCTACGAGCAGTACTTC. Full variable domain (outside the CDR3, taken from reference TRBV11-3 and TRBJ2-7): EAGVVQSPRYKIIEKKQPVAFWCNPISGHNTLYWYLQNLGQGPELLIRYENEEAVDDSQLPKDRFSAERLKGVDSTLKIQPAELGDSAVYLCASSLDSGPSYEQYFGPGTRLTVT.

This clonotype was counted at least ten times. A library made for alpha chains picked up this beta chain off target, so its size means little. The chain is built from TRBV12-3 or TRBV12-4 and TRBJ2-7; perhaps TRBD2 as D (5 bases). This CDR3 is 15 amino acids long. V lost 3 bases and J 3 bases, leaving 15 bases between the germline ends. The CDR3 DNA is TGTGCCAGCAGTTTCGGAGGCGTGAGGGTCTACGAGCAGTACTTC. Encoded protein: CASSFGGVRVYEQYF.

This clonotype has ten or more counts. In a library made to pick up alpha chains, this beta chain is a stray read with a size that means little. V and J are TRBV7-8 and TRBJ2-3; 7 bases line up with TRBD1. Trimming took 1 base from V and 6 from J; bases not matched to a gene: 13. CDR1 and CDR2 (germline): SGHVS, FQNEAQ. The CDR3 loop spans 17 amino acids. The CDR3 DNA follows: TGTGCCAGCAGCTTAGTCGCAGGGGACAGAGGACCCGATACGCAGTATTTT. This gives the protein CASSLVAGDRGPDTQYF.

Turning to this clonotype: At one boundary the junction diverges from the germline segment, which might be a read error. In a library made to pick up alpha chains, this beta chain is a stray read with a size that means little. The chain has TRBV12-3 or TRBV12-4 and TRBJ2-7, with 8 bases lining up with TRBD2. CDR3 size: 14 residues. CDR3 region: CASSPGGSSYGQYF. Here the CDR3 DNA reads TGTGCCAGCAGTCCGGGGGGGAGCAGCTACGGGCAGTACTTC.

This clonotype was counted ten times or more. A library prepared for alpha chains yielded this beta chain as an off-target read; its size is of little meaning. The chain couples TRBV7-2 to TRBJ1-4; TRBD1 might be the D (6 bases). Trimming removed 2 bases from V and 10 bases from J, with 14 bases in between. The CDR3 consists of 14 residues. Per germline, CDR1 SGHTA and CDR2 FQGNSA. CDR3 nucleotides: TGTGCCAGCAGCTTAAGTTCGGGCAGGGGAAAACTGTTTTTT. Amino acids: CASSLSSGRGKLFF.

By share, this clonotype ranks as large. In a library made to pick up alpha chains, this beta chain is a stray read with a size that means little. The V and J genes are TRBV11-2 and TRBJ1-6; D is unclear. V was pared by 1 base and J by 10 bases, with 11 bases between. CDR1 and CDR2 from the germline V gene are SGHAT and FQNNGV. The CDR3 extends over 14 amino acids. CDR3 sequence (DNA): TGTGCCAGCAGCTTAGCCGGTTTTACCTCACCCCTCCACTTT. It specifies CASSLAGFTSPLHF.

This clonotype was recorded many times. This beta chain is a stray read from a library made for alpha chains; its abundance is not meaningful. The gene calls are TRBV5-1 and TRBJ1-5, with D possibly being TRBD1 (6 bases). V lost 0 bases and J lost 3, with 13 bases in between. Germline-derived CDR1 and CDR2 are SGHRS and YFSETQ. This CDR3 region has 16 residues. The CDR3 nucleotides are TGCGCCAGCAGCTTGGTTCCAGGGGATAACAATCAGCCCCAGCATTTT. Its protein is CASSLVPGDNNQPQHF. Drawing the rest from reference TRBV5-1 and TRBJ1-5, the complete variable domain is KAGVTQTPRYLIKTRGQQVTLSCSPISGHRSVSWYQQTPGQGLQFLFEYFSETQRNKGNFPGRFSGRQFSNSRSEMNVSTLELGDSALYLCASSLVPGDNNQPQHFGDGTRLSIL.

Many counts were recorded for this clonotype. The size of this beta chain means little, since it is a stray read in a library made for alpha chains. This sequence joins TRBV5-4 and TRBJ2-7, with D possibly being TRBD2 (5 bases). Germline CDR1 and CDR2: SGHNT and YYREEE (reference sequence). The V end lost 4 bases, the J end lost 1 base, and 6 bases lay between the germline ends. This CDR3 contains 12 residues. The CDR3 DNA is TGTGCCAGCAGCCGCGGGTCCTACGAGCAGTACTTC. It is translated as CASSRGSYEQYF. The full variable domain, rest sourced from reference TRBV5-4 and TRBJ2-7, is ETGVTQSPTHLIKTRGQQVTLRCSSQSGHNTVSWYQQALGQGPQFIFQYYREEENGRGNFPPRFSGLQFPNYSSELNVNALELDDSALYLCASSRGSYEQYFGPGTRLTVT.

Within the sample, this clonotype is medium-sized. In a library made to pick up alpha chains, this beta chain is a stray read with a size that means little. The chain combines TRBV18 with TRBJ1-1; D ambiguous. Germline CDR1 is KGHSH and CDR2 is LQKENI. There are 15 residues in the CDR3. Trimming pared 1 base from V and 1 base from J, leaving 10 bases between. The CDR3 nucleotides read TGTGCCAGCTCACCACTTTTAAAAGGGAACACTGAAGCTTTCTTT. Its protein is CASSPLLKGNTEAFF. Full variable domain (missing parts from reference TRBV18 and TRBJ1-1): NAGVMQNPRHLVRRRGQEARLRCSPMKGHSHVYWYRQLPEEGLKFMVYLQKENIIDESGMPKERFSAEFPKEGPSILRIQQVVRGDSAAYFCASSPLLKGNTEAFFGQGTRLTVV.

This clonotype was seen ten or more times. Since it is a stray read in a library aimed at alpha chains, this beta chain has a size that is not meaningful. CDR3: CASRPLAGSYEQYF. DNA for the CDR3: TGTGCCAGCCGACCGCTAGCGGGCTCCTACGAGCAGTACTTC. This rearrangement joins TRBV11-2 to TRBJ2-7, with 8 bases aligning to TRBD2. The J segment lost 0 bases and the V segment lost 8 bases, leaving 6 bases of the junction unmatched. The CDR3 is made up of 14 amino acids. CDR1 and CDR2 (germline): SGHAT, FQNNGV.

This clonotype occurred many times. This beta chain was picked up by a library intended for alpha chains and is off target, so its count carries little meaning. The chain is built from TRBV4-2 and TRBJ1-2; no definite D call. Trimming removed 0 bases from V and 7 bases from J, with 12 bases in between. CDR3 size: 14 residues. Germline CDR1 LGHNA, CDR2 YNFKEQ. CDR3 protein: CASSQDRFRGGYTF. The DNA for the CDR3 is TGTGCCAGCAGCCAAGATAGGTTTAGAGGTGGCTACACCTTC.

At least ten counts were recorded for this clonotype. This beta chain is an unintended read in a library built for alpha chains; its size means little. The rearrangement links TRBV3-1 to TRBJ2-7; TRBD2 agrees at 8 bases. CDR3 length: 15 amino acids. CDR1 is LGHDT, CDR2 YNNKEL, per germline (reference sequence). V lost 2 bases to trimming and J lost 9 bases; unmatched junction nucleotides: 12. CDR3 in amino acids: CASSQLSGGIRGQYF. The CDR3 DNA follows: TGTGCCAGCAGCCAACTAAGCGGGGGAATACGAGGGCAGTACTTC.